A selection of T cell receptor beta chains follows, all from one sample in a study. Via MiXCR, TCRdb re-called the multiplex PCR reads, giving one row per CDR3 protein. The sample holds around 1,300 distinct CDR3 sequences, approximately 22% seen once. Sequenced material: memory CD4+ T cells sorted from blood. These receptor sequences come from a female donor with breast cancer. The CDR3 runs from the conserved cysteine through the conserved F or W. D genes are given only for firm matches. Clone size appears in some rows only: once, few, many, or a class for an expanded clone.

size,V,D,J,DNA,CDR3
-,TRBV12-3/TRBV12-4,-,TRBJ1-2,TGTGCCAGCAGTTGGGTCCCCTATGGCTACACCTTC,CASSWVPYGYTF
-,TRBV12-3/TRBV12-4,-,TRBJ1-2,TGTGCCAGCAGTTATAGCATGGAAGGCTACACCTTC,CASSYSMEGYTF
large,TRBV12-3/TRBV12-4,-,TRBJ1-2,TGTGCCAGCACCCAGGGCTATGGCTACACCTTC,CASTQGYGYTF
medium-sized,TRBV12-3/TRBV12-4,-,TRBJ1-2,TGTGCCAGCAGTTTAGCGCTGGGAGGTTCTGGCTACACCTTC,CASSLALGGSGYTF
-,TRBV12-3/TRBV12-4,TRBD1,TRBJ1-2,TGTGCCAGCAGCCGGAGGGACAGGGTGAACTATGGCTACACCTTC,CASSRRDRVNYGYTF
medium-sized,TRBV12-3/TRBV12-4,TRBD1,TRBJ1-2,TGTGCCAGCAGTTTTACGGGACAGGGGTTGGGTGGCTACACCTTC,CASSFTGQGLGGYTF
-,TRBV12-3/TRBV12-4,-,TRBJ1-2,TGTGCCAGCAGTACCTCGAGGGTTCATGGCTACACCTTC,CASSTSRVHGYTF
medium-sized,TRBV12-3/TRBV12-4,TRBD1,TRBJ1-2,TGTGCCAGCAGCTCCGACAGGGGAAAACGCGGCTACACCTTC,CASSSDRGKRGYTF
-,TRBV12-3/TRBV12-4,TRBD1,TRBJ1-2,TGTGCCAGCAGCCGCGGGACAGGCCCTAACTATGGCTACACCTTC,CASSRGTGPNYGYTF
-,TRBV12-3/TRBV12-4,-,TRBJ1-2,TGTGCCAGCATCAACGCGGGGTCAAGCTATGGCTACACCTTC,CASINAGSSYGYTF
-,TRBV12-3/TRBV12-4,-,TRBJ1-2,TGTGCCAGCAGTTTAGGGTTGACAAGGGGAGGCTATGGCTACACCTTC,CASSLGLTRGGYGYTF
-,TRBV12-3/TRBV12-4,TRBD1,TRBJ1-2,TGTGCCAGCAGTCTGGACAGGGTGGTGCGCGGCACCTTC,CASSLDRVVRGTF
large,TRBV12-3/TRBV12-4,-,TRBJ1-2,TGTGCCAGCAGTTTTGAGGGGAACTATGGCTACACCTTC,CASSFEGNYGYTF
large,TRBV12-3/TRBV12-4,-,TRBJ1-2,TGTGCCAGCAGGGACCGGAGGCAGGGCTATGGCTACACCTTC,CASRDRRQGYGYTF
large,TRBV12-3/TRBV12-4,-,TRBJ1-2,TGTGCCAGCAGACTTACAGGGATCGGTGGCTACACCTTC,CASRLTGIGGYTF
large,TRBV12-3/TRBV12-4,-,TRBJ1-2,TGTGCCAGCAGTCCAGGGTTGTACAGTGCCCTCTATGGCTACACCTTC,CASSPGLYSALYGYTF
few,TRBV12-3/TRBV12-4,-,TRBJ1-2,TGTGCCAGCCTAGACAGTAACTATGGCTACACCTTC,CASLDSNYGYTF
hyperexpanded,TRBV12-3/TRBV12-4,-,TRBJ1-2,TGTGCCAGCAGTCCGACAGGCCCGAACTATGGCTACACCTTC,CASSPTGPNYGYTF
-,TRBV12-3/TRBV12-4,TRBD1,TRBJ1-2,TGTGCCAGCAGTCCGGACAGGGACTATGGCTACACCTTC,CASSPDRDYGYTF
once,TRBV12-3/TRBV12-4,-,TRBJ1-2,TGTGCCAGCAGCAACAGATCCGCTAACTATGGCTACACCTTC,CASSNRSANYGYTF
large,TRBV12-3/TRBV12-4,-,TRBJ1-2,TGTGCCAGCAGGACAAGGGGTAACTATGGCTACACCTTC,CASRTRGNYGYTF
many,TRBV12-3/TRBV12-4,-,TRBJ1-2,TGTGCCAGCAGTCATGAGGGGCGGGTACTTGGCTACACCTTC,CASSHEGRVLGYTF
medium-sized,TRBV12-3/TRBV12-4,-,TRBJ1-2,TGTGCCAGCAGCCCTATTAACTATGGCTACACCTTC,CASSPINYGYTF
large,TRBV12-3/TRBV12-4,TRBD1,TRBJ1-2,TGTGCCAGCAGTCCGGGACAGATTAACTATGGCTACACCTTC,CASSPGQINYGYTF
large,TRBV12-3/TRBV12-4,-,TRBJ1-2,TGTGCCAGCGGCTTCGATGGCTACACCTTC,CASGFDGYTF
medium-sized,TRBV12-3/TRBV12-4,TRBD1,TRBJ1-2,TGTGCCAGCAGCCGGAGGGACAGGGGAAACTATGGCTACACCTTC,CASSRRDRGNYGYTF
large,TRBV12-3/TRBV12-4,-,TRBJ1-2,TGTGCCAGCAGTCCGACGAGGGACTATGGCTACACCTTC,CASSPTRDYGYTF
medium-sized,TRBV12-3/TRBV12-4,-,TRBJ1-2,TGTGCCAGCAGTCCCTCAAACGCCCGCTATGGCTACACCTTC,CASSPSNARYGYTF
-,TRBV12-3/TRBV12-4,-,TRBJ1-2,TGTGCCAGCAGTATCTTCGCGGGCGGCTACACCTTC,CASSIFAGGYTF
large,TRBV12-3/TRBV12-4,-,TRBJ1-2,TGTGCCAGCAGTTTAGGGACCACCCGTCGGTGCACCTTC,CASSLGTTRRCTF
few,TRBV12-3/TRBV12-4,-,TRBJ1-2,TGTGCCAGCAGCCACCGTAATTCTAACTATGGCTACACCTTC,CASSHRNSNYGYTF
large,TRBV12-3/TRBV12-4,-,TRBJ1-2,TGTGCCAGCAGTTTACGGGGCCAGACCTATGGCTACACCTTC,CASSLRGQTYGYTF